Listed here are 10 T cell receptor beta chains from one sample, sequenced in a study of beta chain features in type 1 diabetes (dated by TCRdb to 2016 to 2019). The library was generated by the immunoSEQ multiplex PCR assay. All of the isolated RNA was reverse transcribed with the High Capacity cDNA Reverse Transcription Kit, so expressed TCRB transcripts were sequenced. In its TCRdb copy, this immuneACCESS table keeps in-frame sequences only and misses some clones. Where compared with another copy, unresolved V genes explain less than half of these, and the others have no known cause. Across this sample there are just over 600,000 clones, with 15% to 17% seen only once. The ten largest make up roughly 0.098% of the sample. The sample taken for sequencing was naive CD4+ T cells from blood. The cell subset or site label, as the study defines it: true naive CD4+ T cells. These receptor sequences come from a man younger than 30 in good health.

This clone was picked up a small number of times. The rearrangement joins TRBV20-1 to TRBJ1-6; D call uncertain. The V end lost 8 bases, the J end lost 7 bases, and 9 bases lay between the germline ends. Germline values: CDR1 DFQATT, CDR2 SNEGSKA (reference sequence). CDR3 size: 11 residues. This chain's CDR3 is CSPDWNSPLHF. The CDR3 DNA reads as TGCAGTCCCGACTGGAATTCACCCCTCCACTTT.

V is TRBV7-2 and J is TRBJ2-7; 10 bases align to TRBD2. CDR3 length equals 14 residues. Germline CDR1 reads SGHTA; CDR2 reads FQGNSA. With 5 bases clipped from V and 7 bases from J, the junction kept 8 bases outside the gene matches. In DNA form, the CDR3 reads TGTGCCAGCAGCAGTACTAGCGGGATCGGGGAGCAGTACTTC. Translation gives CASSSTSGIGEQYF.

This clone was picked up a small number of times. V gene TRBV7-6 combines with J gene TRBJ1-1, with 7 bases lining up with TRBD1. Germline values: CDR1 SGHVS, CDR2 FNYEAQ. The J segment lost 3 bases and the V segment lost 3 bases, leaving 7 bases of the junction unmatched. The CDR3 is made up of 15 amino acids. In DNA form, the CDR3 reads TGTGCCAGCAGCTTCAGGGGGAGCTCGGACACTGAAGCTTTCTTT. Its translation: CASSFRGSSDTEAFF. Supplemented by reference TRBV7-6 and TRBJ1-1, the full variable domain reads GAGVSQSPRYKVTKRGQDVALRCDPISGHVSLYWYRQALGQGPEFLTYFNYEAQQDKSGLPNDRFSAERPEGSISTLTIQRTEQRDSAMYRCASSFRGSSDTEAFFGQGTRLTVV.

The chain links TRBV18 to TRBJ1-1; no reliable D call. Trimming removed 3 bases from V and 0 bases from J, with 8 bases in between. The CDR3 is made up of 14 amino acids. CDR1 is KGHSH and CDR2 is LQKENI in the germline V gene. The CDR3 nucleotides read TGTGCCAGCTCACCCCGGACCGTGAACACTGAAGCTTTCTTT. Its protein product is CASSPRTVNTEAFF. The full variable domain, its missing parts supplied by reference TRBV18 and TRBJ1-1, is NAGVMQNPRHLVRRRGQEARLRCSPMKGHSHVYWYRQLPEEGLKFMVYLQKENIIDESGMPKERFSAEFPKEGPSILRIQQVVRGDSAAYFCASSPRTVNTEAFFGQGTRLTVV.

This clone has a handful of counts. The rearrangement uses TRBV2 and TRBJ1-2; 8 bases are shared with TRBD1. Germline trimming cut 4 bases from V and 6 bases from J; bases unmatched to any gene: 7. The CDR3 is made up of 14 amino acids. The germline V gene encodes CDR1 SNHLY and CDR2 FYNNEI. The CDR3 bases are TGTGCCAGCAGTGGAGGACAGGGAAACAATGGCTACACCTTC. It is translated as CASSGGQGNNGYTF.

Turning to this clone: Additional DNA sequences in this sample encode the identical CDR3. The rearrangement links TRBV7-2 to TRBJ2-7, with 7 bases identical to TRBD1. The CDR3 consists of 14 residues. The junction had 4 bases not matched to a gene; V was cut back by 5 bases and J by 0 bases. Germline CDR1 reads SGHTA; CDR2 reads FQGNSA. CDR3 loop: CASSRDRASYEQYF. The DNA of the CDR3 is TGTGCCAGCAGCCGCGACAGGGCCTCCTACGAGCAGTACTTC.

Concerning this clone itself: This same CDR3 is encoded by further DNA sequences in the sample. J is TRBJ2-5 and V is TRBV5-1, with D unclear. Looked up from germline, CDR1 is SGHRS and CDR2 is YFSETQ. V was trimmed by 0 bases and J by 5 bases, leaving 5 bases between them. CDR3 length: 12 amino acids. CDR3 nucleotide sequence: TGCGCCAGCAGCTTGGTAGGCGAGACCCAGTACTTC. It specifies CASSLVGETQYF. The full variable domain, rest sourced from reference TRBV5-1 and TRBJ2-5, is KAGVTQTPRYLIKTRGQQVTLSCSPISGHRSVSWYQQTPGQGLQFLFEYFSETQRNKGNFPGRFSGRQFSNSRSEMNVSTLELGDSALYLCASSLVGETQYFGPGTRLLVL.

This clone was recorded a few times. This rearrangement joins TRBV18 to TRBJ2-1; either TRBD1 or TRBD2 may fit D (5 bases each). CDR1 and CDR2 from the germline V gene are KGHSH and LQKENI. V was clipped by 1 base and J by 0 bases, with 10 bases between them. The CDR3 runs 16 residues. CDR3 DNA: TGTGCCAGCTCACCACGGGACCGAAGCTCCTACAATGAGCAGTTCTTC. Residues: CASSPRDRSSYNEQFF.

This clone has just a few counts. The gene calls are TRBV5-1 and TRBJ2-7; possible D gene TRBD1, 5 bases. The ends were cut back, 3 bases at V and 2 bases at J, with 18 bases in the middle. The germline V gene has CDR1 SGHRS and CDR2 YFSETQ. The CDR3 totals 16 residues. The CDR3 loop is CASSYPSDSLTYEQYF. For the CDR3, the DNA is TGCGCCAGCAGCTACCCGTCAGACAGTCTAACCTACGAGCAGTACTTC. The full variable domain, completed using reference TRBV5-1 and TRBJ2-7, is KAGVTQTPRYLIKTRGQQVTLSCSPISGHRSVSWYQQTPGQGLQFLFEYFSETQRNKGNFPGRFSGRQFSNSRSEMNVSTLELGDSALYLCASSYPSDSLTYEQYFGPGTRLTVT.

Points on this clone: A far larger clone is just one base off, so this is likely a read error. This chain connects TRBV11-3 to TRBJ2-5, with D uncertain. The CDR3 totals 11 residues. The germline V gene has CDR1 SGHNT and CDR2 YENEEA. Trimming removed 3 bases at V and 3 bases at J, with 2 bases between. The DNA of the CDR3 is TGTGCCAGCAGCTTGGAAGAGACCCAGTACTTC. It is translated as CASSLEETQYF. The variable domain in full, with the rest retrieved from reference TRBV11-3 and TRBJ2-5, is EAGVVQSPRYKIIEKKQPVAFWCNPISGHNTLYWYLQNLGQGPELLIRYENEEAVDDSQLPKDRFSAERLKGVDSTLKIQPAELGDSAVYLCASSLEETQYFGPGTRLLVL.